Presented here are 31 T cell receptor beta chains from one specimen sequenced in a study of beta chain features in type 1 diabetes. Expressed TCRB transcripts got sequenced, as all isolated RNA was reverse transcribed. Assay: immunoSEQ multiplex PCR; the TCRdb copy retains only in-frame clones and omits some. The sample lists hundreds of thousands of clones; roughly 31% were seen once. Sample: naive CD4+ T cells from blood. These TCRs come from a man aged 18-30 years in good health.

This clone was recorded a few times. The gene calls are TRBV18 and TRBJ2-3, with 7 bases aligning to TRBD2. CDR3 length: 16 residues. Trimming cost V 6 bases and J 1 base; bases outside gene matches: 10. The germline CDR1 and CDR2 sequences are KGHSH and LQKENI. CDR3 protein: CASSPRAGVGTDTQYF. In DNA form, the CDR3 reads TGTGCCAGCTCCCCCAGGGCGGGAGTCGGCACAGATACGCAGTATTTT.

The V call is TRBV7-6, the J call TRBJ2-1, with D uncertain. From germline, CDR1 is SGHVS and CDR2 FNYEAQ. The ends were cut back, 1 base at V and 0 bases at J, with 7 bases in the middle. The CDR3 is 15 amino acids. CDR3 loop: CASSLVPGSYNEQFF. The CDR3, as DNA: TGTGCCAGCAGCTTAGTCCCCGGCTCCTACAATGAGCAGTTCTTC.

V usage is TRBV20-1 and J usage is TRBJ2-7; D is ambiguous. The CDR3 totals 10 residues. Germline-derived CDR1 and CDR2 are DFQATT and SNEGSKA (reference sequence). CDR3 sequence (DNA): TGCAGCGCGGAATCCAACGAGCAGTACTTC. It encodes CSAESNEQYF.

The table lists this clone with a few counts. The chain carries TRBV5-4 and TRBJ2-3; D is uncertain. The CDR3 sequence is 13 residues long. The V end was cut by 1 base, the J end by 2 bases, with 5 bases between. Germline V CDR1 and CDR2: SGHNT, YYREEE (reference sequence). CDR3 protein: CASSLLATDTQYF. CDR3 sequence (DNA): TGTGCCAGCAGCTTGTTGGCCACAGATACGCAGTATTTT.

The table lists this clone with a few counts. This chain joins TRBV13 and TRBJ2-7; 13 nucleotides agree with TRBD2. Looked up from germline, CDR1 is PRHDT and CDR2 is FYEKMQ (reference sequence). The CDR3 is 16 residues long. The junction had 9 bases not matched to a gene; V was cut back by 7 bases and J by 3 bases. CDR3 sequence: CASTPGLAGDYYEQYF. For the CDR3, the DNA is TGTGCCAGCACCCCCGGACTAGCGGGGGATTACTACGAGCAGTACTTC. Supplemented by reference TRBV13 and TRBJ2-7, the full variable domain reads AAGVIQSPRHLIKEKRETATLKCYPIPRHDTVYWYQQGPGQDPQFLISFYEKMQSDKGSIPDRFSAQQFSDYHSELNMSSLELGDSALYFCASTPGLAGDYYEQYFGPGTRLTVT.

Here the CDR3 DNA reads TGTGCCAGCAGCGTACTAGCGGGGACGAACACCGGGGAGCTGTTTTTT. Its protein is CASSVLAGTNTGELFF. The chain employs TRBV9 and TRBJ2-2; 9 bases map to TRBD2. CDR3 length equals 16 residues. V shed 1 base, J shed 0 bases, and the junction held 1 base outside the gene matches. The germline V gene encodes CDR1 SGDLS and CDR2 YYNGEE.

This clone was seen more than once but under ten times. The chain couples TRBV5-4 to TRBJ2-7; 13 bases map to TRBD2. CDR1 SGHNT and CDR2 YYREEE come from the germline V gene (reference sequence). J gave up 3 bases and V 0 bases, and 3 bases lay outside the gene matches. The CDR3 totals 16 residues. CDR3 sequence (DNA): TGTGCCAGCAGCTTGGCACTAGCGGGAGGGGGCTACGAGCAGTACTTC. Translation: CASSLALAGGGYEQYF.

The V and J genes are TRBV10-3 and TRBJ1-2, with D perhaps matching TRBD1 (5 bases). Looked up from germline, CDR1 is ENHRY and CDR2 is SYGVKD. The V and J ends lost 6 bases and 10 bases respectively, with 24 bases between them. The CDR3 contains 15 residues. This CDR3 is CAIRRVQRSQEAYTF. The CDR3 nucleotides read TGTGCCATCAGGCGCGTCCAAAGGTCACAGGAAGCCTACACCTTC.

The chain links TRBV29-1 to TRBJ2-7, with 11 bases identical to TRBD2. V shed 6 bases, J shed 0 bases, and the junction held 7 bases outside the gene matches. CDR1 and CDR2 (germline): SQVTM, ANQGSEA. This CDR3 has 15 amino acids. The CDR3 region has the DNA TGCAGCGTCAAAGGACTAGCGGGCAACTCCTACGAGCAGTACTTC. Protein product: CSVKGLAGNSYEQYF.

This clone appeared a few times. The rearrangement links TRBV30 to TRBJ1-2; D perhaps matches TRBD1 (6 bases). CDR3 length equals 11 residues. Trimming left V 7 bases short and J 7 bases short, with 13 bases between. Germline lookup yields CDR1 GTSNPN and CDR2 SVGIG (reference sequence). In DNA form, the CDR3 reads TGTGCCTCCCAGGGGCGGGGTGGCTACACCTTC. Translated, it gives CASQGRGGYTF.

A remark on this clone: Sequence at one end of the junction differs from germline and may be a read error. For the CDR3, the DNA is TGTGCCAGCAGTTTAGCTTGGACCTACAATGAGCAGTTCTTC. Amino acid sequence: CASSLAWTYNEQFF. The rearrangement uses TRBV7-8 and TRBJ2-1; the D is unclear. Germline loops: CDR1 SGHVS, CDR2 FQNEAQ. This CDR3 contains 14 residues.

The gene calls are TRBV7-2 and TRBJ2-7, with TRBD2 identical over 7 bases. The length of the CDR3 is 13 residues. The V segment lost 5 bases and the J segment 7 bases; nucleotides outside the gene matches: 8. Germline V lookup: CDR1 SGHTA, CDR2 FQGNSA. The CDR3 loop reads CASSKGLVNEQYF. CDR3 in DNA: TGTGCCAGCAGCAAAGGACTAGTAAATGAGCAGTACTTC.

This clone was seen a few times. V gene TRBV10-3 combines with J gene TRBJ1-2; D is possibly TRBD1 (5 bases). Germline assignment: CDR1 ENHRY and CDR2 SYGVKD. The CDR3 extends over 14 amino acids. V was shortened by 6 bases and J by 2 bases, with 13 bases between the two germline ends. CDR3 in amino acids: CAIRDAGQNYGYTF. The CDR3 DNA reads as TGTGCCATCAGGGACGCAGGGCAGAACTATGGCTACACCTTC.

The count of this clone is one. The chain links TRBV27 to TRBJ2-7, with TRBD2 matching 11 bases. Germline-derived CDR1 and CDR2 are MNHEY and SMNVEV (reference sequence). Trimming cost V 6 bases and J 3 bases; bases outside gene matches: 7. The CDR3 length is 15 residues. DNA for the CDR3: TGTGCCAGCAGACCGATAGGGACTAGCGGCTACGAGCAGTACTTC. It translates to CASRPIGTSGYEQYF.

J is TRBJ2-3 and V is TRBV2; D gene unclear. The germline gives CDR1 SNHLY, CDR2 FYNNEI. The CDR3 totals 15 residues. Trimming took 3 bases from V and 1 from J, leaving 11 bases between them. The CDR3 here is CASSDITPGTDTQYF. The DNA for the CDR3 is TGTGCCAGCAGTGATATTACCCCCGGCACAGATACGCAGTATTTT.

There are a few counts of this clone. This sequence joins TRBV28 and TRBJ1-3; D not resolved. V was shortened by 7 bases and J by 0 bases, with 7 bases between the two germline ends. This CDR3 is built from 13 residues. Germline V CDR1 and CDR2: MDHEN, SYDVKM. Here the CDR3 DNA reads TGTGCCAGCACAAGCATCTCTGGAAACACCATATATTTT. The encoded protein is CASTSISGNTIYF.

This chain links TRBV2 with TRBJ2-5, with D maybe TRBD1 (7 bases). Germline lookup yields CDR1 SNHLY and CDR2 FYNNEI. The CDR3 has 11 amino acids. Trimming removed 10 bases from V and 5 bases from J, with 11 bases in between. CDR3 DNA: TGTGCCATCAGGGGGAGGGAGACCCAGTACTTC. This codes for CAIRGRETQYF.

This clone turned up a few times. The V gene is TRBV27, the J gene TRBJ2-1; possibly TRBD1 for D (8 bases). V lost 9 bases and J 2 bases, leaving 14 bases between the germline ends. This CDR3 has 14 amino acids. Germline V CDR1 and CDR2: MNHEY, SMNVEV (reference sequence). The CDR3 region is CASYRGGPYNEQFF. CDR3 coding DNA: TGTGCCAGTTACAGGGGGGGACCCTACAATGAGCAGTTCTTC.

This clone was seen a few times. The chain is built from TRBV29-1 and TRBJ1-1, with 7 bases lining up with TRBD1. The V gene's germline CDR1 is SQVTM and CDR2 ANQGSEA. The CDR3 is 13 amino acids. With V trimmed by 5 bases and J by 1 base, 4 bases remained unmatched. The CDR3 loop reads CSVSQGGNTEAFF. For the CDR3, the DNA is TGCAGCGTTTCCCAGGGGGGGAACACTGAAGCTTTCTTT. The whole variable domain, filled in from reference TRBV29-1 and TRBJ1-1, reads SAVISQKPSRDICQRGTSLTIQCQVDSQVTMMFWYRQQPGQSLTLIATANQGSEATYESGFVIDKFPISRPNLTFSTLTVSNMSPEDSSIYLCSVSQGGNTEAFFGQGTRLTVV.

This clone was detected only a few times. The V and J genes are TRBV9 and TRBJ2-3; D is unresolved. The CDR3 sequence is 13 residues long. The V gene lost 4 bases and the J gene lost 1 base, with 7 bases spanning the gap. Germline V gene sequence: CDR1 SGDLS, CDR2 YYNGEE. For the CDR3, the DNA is TGTGCCAGCAGCCCACTACGCACAGATACGCAGTATTTT. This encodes CASSPLRTDTQYF.

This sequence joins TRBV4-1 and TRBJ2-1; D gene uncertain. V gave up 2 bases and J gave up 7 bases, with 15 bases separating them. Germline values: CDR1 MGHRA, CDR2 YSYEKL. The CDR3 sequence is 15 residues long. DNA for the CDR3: TGCGCCAGCAGCCAACTACCTAGGGTCGGGAATGAGCAGTTCTTC. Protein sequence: CASSQLPRVGNEQFF.

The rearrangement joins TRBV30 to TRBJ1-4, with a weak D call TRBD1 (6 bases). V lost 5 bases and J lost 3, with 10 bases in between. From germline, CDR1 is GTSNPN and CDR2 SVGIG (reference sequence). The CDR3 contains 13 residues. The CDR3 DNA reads TGTGCCTGGCTCGGACAGCCTAATGAAAAACTGTTTTTT. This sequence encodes CAWLGQPNEKLFF.

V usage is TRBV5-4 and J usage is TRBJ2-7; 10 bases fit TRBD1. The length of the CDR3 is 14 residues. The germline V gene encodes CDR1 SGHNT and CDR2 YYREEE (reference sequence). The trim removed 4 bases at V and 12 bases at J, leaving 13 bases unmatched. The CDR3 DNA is TGTGCCAGCAGCCCGGGGGGACAGGGGCCTACAAGGTACTTC. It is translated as CASSPGGQGPTRYF.

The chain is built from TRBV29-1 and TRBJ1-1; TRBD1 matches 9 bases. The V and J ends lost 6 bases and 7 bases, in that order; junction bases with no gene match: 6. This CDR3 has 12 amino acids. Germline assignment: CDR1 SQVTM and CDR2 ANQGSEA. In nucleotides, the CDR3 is TGCAGCGTCACCGACAGGGGGGGTGAAGCTTTCTTT. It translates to CSVTDRGGEAFF.

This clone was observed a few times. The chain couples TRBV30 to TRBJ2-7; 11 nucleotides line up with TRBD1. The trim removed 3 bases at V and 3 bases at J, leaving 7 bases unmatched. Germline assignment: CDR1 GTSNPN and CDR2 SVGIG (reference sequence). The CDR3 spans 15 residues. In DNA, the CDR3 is TGTGCCTGGAGCGCCGCCGGGACAGGGGGCTACGAGCAGTACTTC. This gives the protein CAWSAAGTGGYEQYF.

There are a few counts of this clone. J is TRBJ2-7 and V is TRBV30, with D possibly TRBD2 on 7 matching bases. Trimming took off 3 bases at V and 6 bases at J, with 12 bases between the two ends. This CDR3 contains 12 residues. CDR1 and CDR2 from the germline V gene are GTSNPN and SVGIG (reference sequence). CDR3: CAWSHREGEQYF. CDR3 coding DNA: TGTGCCTGGAGCCACAGGGAGGGCGAGCAGTACTTC.

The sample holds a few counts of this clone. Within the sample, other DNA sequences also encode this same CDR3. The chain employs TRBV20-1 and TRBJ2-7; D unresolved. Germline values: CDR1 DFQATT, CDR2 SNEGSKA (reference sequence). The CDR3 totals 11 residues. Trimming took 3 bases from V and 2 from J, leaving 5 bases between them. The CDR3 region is CSASGPYEQYF. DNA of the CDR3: TGCAGTGCTAGCGGCCCCTACGAGCAGTACTTC.

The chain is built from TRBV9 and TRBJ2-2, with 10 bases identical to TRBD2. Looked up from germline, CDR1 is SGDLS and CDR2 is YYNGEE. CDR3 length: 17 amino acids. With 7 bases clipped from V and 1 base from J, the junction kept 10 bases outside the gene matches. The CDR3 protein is CASQDSGRRENTGELFF. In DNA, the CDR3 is TGTGCCAGCCAGGATAGCGGGAGGAGGGAGAACACCGGGGAGCTGTTTTTT. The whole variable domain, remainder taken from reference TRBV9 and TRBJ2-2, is DSGVTQTPKHLITATGQRVTLRCSPRSGDLSVYWYQQSLDQGLQFLIQYYNGEERAKGNILERFSAQQFPDLHSELNLSSLELGDSALYFCASQDSGRRENTGELFFGEGSRLTVL.

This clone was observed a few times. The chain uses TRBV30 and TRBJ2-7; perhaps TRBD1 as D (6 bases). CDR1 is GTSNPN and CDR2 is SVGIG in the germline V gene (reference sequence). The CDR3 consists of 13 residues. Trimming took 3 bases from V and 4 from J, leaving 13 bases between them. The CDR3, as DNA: TGTGCCTGGAGGAGAGGCCAGGGGTACGAGCAGTACTTC. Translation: CAWRRGQGYEQYF.

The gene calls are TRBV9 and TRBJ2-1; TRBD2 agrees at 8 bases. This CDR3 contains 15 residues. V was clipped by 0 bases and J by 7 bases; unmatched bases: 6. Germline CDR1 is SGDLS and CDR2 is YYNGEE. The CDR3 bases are TGTGCCAGCAGCGTAGCTGCGGGAGGATGGAATGAGCAGTTCTTC. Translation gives CASSVAAGGWNEQFF. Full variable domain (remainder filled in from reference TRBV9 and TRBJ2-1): DSGVTQTPKHLITATGQRVTLRCSPRSGDLSVYWYQQSLDQGLQFLIQYYNGEERAKGNILERFSAQQFPDLHSELNLSSLELGDSALYFCASSVAAGGWNEQFFGPGTRLTVL.

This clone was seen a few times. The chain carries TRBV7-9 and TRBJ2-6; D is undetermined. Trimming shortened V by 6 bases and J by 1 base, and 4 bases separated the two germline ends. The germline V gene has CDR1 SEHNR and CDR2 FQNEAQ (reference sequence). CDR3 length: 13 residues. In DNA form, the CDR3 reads TGTGCCAGCAGTCATTCTGGGGCCAACGTCCTGACTTTC. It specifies CASSHSGANVLTF.